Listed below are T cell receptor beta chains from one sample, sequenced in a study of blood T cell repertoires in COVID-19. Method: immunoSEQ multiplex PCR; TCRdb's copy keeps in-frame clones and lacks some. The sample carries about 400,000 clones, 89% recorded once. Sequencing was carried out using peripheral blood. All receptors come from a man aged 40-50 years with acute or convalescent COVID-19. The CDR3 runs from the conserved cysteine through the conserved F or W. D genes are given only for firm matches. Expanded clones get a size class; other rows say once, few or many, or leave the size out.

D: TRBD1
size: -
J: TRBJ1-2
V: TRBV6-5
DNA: TGTGCCAGCAGTATATACCCCAGGGGGCTCGGCTACACCTTC
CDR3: CASSIYPRGLGYTF

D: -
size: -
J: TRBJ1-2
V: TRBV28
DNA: TGTGCCAGCAGCCAAGGACAGTGGTATGATGGCTACACCTTC
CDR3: CASSQGQWYDGYTF

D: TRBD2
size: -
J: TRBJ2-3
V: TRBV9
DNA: TGTGCCAGCAGCGCTACTAGCGCTAGCACAGATACGCAGTATTTT
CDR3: CASSATSASTDTQYF

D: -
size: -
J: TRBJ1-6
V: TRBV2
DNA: TGTGCCAGCGCCCCGGGGGGGTATTCACCCCTCCACTTT
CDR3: CASAPGGYSPLHF

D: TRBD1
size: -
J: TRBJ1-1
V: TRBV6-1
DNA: TGTGCCAGCAGTGAAGCGTCCACAGGGGGGTTCGGGGCTTTCTTT
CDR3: CASSEASTGGFGAFF

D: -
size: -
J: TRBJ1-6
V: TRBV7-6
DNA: TGTGCCAGCAGCTTATTCCCCCGCACCGGGAGGGGTAATTCACCCCTCCACTTT
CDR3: CASSLFPRTGRGNSPLHF

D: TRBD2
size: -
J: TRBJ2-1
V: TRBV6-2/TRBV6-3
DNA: TGTGCCAGCAGTTACTCGTCTAGCGGGGGGGCCAGCTCCTACAATGAGCAGTTCTTC
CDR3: CASSYSSSGGASSYNEQFF

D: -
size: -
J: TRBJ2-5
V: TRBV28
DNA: TGTGCCAGCAGTTTATTCCTCGGGACAAGAGAGACCCAGTACTTC
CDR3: CASSLFLGTRETQYF

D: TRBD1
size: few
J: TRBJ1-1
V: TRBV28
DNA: TGTGCCAGCAGTTTGGGCCTTCTTCAACAGGGGGTCACTGAAGCTTTCTTT
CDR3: CASSLGLLQQGVTEAFF

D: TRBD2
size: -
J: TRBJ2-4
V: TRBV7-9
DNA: TGTGCCAGCAGCCGAACTAGCGGGGTAGCCAAAAACATTCAGTACTTC
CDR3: CASSRTSGVAKNIQYF

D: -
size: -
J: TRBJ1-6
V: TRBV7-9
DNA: TGTGCCAGCAGCTTTCAGCCTATCCGGGATTCACCCCTCCACTTT
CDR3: CASSFQPIRDSPLHF

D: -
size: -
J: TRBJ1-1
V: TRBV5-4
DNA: TGTGCCAGCAGCTTGGACGGGGGGACCACTGAAGCTTTCTTT
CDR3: CASSLDGGTTEAFF

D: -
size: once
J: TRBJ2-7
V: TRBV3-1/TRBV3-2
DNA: TGTGCCAGCAGCCAAGATCTCGGGGAGATGAGGGAGCAGTACTTC
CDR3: CASSQDLGEMREQYF

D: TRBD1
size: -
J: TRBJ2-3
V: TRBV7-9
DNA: TGTGCCAGCAGCTCCCCAGGGGGAAGCACAGATACGCAGTATTTT
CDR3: CASSSPGGSTDTQYF

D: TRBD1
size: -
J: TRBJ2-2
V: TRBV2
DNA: TGTGCCAGCTCACGCTTAACGGGACAGGGTGGCACCGGGGAGCTGTTTTTT
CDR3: CASSRLTGQGGTGELFF

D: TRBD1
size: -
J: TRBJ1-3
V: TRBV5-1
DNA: TGCGCCAGCAGCTTATCGTATTCGGGACAGGGATCTGGAAACACCATATATTTT
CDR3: CASSLSYSGQGSGNTIYF

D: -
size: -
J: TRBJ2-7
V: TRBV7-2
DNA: TGTGCCAGCAGCTTAAACTTCCACGAGCAGTACTTC
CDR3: CASSLNFHEQYF

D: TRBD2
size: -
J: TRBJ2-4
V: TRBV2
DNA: TGTGCCAGCAGTGTGCGTAGCGGGATTAACGACATTCAGTACTTC
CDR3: CASSVRSGINDIQYF

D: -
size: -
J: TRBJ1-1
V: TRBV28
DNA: TGTGCCAGCAGTTTACTAAGGGGGTTAAGCACTGAAGCTTTCTTT
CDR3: CASSLLRGLSTEAFF

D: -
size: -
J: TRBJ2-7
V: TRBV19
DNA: TGTGCCAGTAGTATCTCACTAGTCTACGAGCAGTACTTC
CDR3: CASSISLVYEQYF

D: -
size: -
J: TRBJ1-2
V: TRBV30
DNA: TGTGCCTGGAGTCCTCCCGTGGGGGCCCGCGGCTATGGCTACACCTTC
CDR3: CAWSPPVGARGYGYTF

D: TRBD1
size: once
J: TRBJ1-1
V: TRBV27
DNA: TGTGCCAGCAGTCTACAGGGGATGGAAGCTTTCTTT
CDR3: CASSLQGMEAFF

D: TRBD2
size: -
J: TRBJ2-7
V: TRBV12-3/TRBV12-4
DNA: TGTGCCAGCAGTTTCGCGGGAGTATACGAGCAGTACTTC
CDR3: CASSFAGVYEQYF

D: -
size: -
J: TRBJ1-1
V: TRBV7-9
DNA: TGTGCCAGCAGCGCCAACAGGATGAACACTGAAGCTTTCTTT
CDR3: CASSANRMNTEAFF

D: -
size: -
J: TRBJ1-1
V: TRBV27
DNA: TGTGCCAGCGGAGGGATTTACACTGAAGCTTTCTTT
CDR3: CASGGIYTEAFF

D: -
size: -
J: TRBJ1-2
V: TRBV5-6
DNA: TGTGCCAGCAGCTTGGTTGGGAGCGATTACGGCGGCTACACCTTC
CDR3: CASSLVGSDYGGYTF